The 7 T cell receptor beta chains given below trace back to one sample, sequenced in a study of shared clonotypes between healthy human individuals. CD45RO-negative CD8 cells positively selected for CCR7 made up the naive population, which excluded terminally differentiated effector memory CD45RA+ cells. Method: immunoSEQ multiplex PCR; TCRdb's copy keeps in-frame clones and lacks some. The table includes 2 million to 2.5 million clones, about 95% detected once. Sequenced sample: naive CD8+ T cells sorted from blood. All receptors derive from a man aged 18 to 29 in good health.

For the CDR3, the DNA is TGTGCCAGCAGCCCGCGGACAGGGAATTTCTACGAGCAGTACTTC. Its protein is CASSPRTGNFYEQYF. The chain uses TRBV7-9 and TRBJ2-7, with 8 bases fitting TRBD1. Germline CDR1 and CDR2: SEHNR and FQNEAQ (reference sequence). The CDR3 spans 15 residues. The V and J ends lost 5 bases and 3 bases, in that order; junction bases with no gene match: 9.

The rearrangement joins TRBV4-1 to TRBJ1-1, with D maybe TRBD1 (6 bases). The CDR3 covers 13 residues. V was pared by 3 bases and J by 4 bases, with 9 bases between. Germline CDR1 reads MGHRA; CDR2 reads YSYEKL. The CDR3 spells CASSQRQVTEAFF. CDR3 in DNA: TGCGCCAGCAGCCAGCGACAGGTCACTGAAGCTTTCTTT.

The CDR3 coding sequence is TGCGCCAGCAGCCACGTCCTCCTGGACCAAGAGACCCAGTACTTC. Translation: CASSHVLLDQETQYF. The J gene is TRBJ2-5, the V gene TRBV4-1; D is ambiguous. Trimming stripped 3 bases from V and 0 bases from J, with 11 bases between. Germline CDR1 MGHRA, CDR2 YSYEKL. CDR3 length: 15 residues.

The chain carries TRBV4-1 and TRBJ2-1; no reliable D call. The CDR3 is 14 amino acids. V was trimmed by 4 bases and J by 5 bases, leaving 12 bases between them. CDR1 is MGHRA, CDR2 YSYEKL, per germline. CDR3 region: CASSRAREHNEQFF. In nucleotides, the CDR3 is TGCGCCAGCAGCCGAGCGAGAGAACACAATGAGCAGTTCTTC.

Of note for this clone: Different DNA sequences within this sample yield the same CDR3. This chain connects TRBV7-9 to TRBJ2-7; possibly TRBD2 for D (6 bases). The CDR3 runs 15 residues. Trimming left V 2 bases short and J 0 bases short, with 11 bases between. Germline values: CDR1 SEHNR, CDR2 FQNEAQ (reference sequence). Written as DNA, the CDR3 is TGTGCCAGCAGCTTAATTGGGGGGAGCTCCTACGAGCAGTACTTC. It encodes CASSLIGGSSYEQYF.

The chain uses TRBV2 and TRBJ2-1; D is unresolved. This CDR3 spans 13 amino acids. The germline V and J ends were trimmed by 4 bases and 10 bases, with 14 bases remaining between them. Germline V gene lookup returns CDR1 SNHLY and CDR2 FYNNEI. Here the CDR3 DNA reads TGTGCCAGCAGTGTAGTGTGGAGCGACGAGCAGTTCTTC. Its protein product is CASSVVWSDEQFF.

This clone appeared a single time. The chain couples TRBV16 to TRBJ2-7; D is unclear. From germline, CDR1 is KGHSY and CDR2 FQNENV. CDR3 length: 12 residues. V lost 5 bases and J lost 6, with 11 bases in between. CDR3 sequence (DNA): TGTGCCAGCAGCGCCGACACGGGCGAGCAGTACTTC. Its translation: CASSADTGEQYF.